This is a list of T cell receptor beta chains from one sample in a study of neurological immune-mediated disorders. One entry per CDR3 protein, called by TCRdb with MiXCR from the 5' RACE reads. The data show 35,000 to 45,000 distinct CDR3 sequences, 7% to 8% seen once. The sample comprised PBMCs. The receptors derive from a middle-aged woman in good health. Both conserved end residues are part of each CDR3. A D gene is named only where the DNA matches it firmly. The size entry is marked missing in some rows and otherwise reads once, few, many or a size class.

j_call v_call clone_size d_call cdr3_nt cdr3_aa
TRBJ2-1 TRBV27 many TRBD2 TGTGCCAGCAGGGGCAGACTAGCGGGAGTAAGGAATGAGCAGTTCTTC CASRGRLAGVRNEQFF
TRBJ1-1 TRBV6-5 many - TGTGCCAGCAGTATAGAATACAGGACGTCCACTGAAGCTTTCTTT CASSIEYRTSTEAFF
TRBJ2-1 TRBV27 many TRBD2 TGTGCCAGCAGGAAAATCCTAGCGGGAGTGTTCAATGAGCAGTTCTTC CASRKILAGVFNEQFF
TRBJ1-1 TRBV6-1 many - TGTGCCAGCAGTGAATGGGCGAACACTGAAGCTTTCTTT CASSEWANTEAFF
TRBJ2-2 TRBV6-1 - TRBD2 TGTGCCAGCAGTGAAGCTGCAATAGCGGGCGGTACCGGGGAGCTGTTTTTT CASSEAAIAGGTGELFF
TRBJ2-7 TRBV29-1 many - TGCAGCGTTGGGGGGGACATCCACGAGCAGTACTTC CSVGGDIHEQYF
TRBJ2-7 TRBV20-1 many - TGCAGTGCTAGAGCGGGGTACGAGCAGTACTTC CSARAGYEQYF
TRBJ1-4 TRBV20-1 medium-sized TRBD1 TGCAGTGCTAGACCCGGGACAGGTGACGAAAAACTGTTTTTT CSARPGTGDEKLFF
TRBJ2-2 TRBV7-9 many - TGTGCCAGCAGCTTCTGGGACACCGGGGAGCTGTTTTTT CASSFWDTGELFF
TRBJ2-7 TRBV3-1 many TRBD1 TGTGCCAGCAGCCTACCGGGACAGACCTACGAGCAGTACTTC CASSLPGQTYEQYF
TRBJ1-1 TRBV7-8 many - TGTGCCAGCAGCCCGGACAGTAACCGGGATGAAGCTTTCTTT CASSPDSNRDEAFF
TRBJ2-3 TRBV9 many TRBD2 TGTGCCAGCAGCGTAGGGCAGCGGGAGGGCCGGACAGATACGCAGTATTTT CASSVGQREGRTDTQYF
TRBJ1-5 TRBV7-8 many TRBD1 TGTGCCAGCAGCCCAGACTTCGACAGGGGAAATCAGCCCCAGCATTTT CASSPDFDRGNQPQHF
TRBJ2-7 TRBV6-6 - TRBD2 TGTGCCAGCAGTCCTATGACTAGCGGGAGGCTTGGCTACGAGCAGTACTTC CASSPMTSGRLGYEQYF
TRBJ1-1 TRBV9 many - TGTGCCAGCAGCGAAGTACAGAGATCTGAAGCTTTCTTT CASSEVQRSEAFF
TRBJ2-1 TRBV7-2 - - TGTGCCAGCAGCCGGAGCTCCTACAATGAGCAGTTCTTC CASSRSSYNEQFF
TRBJ2-7 TRBV20-1 many - TGCAGTGCTAGGGGCGCCGGGACCGAGGCCTACGAGCAGTACTTC CSARGAGTEAYEQYF
TRBJ2-2 TRBV7-9 many TRBD1 TGTGCCAGCAGCTTTTTGAGGACAGGGGGCACCGGGGAGCTGTTTTTT CASSFLRTGGTGELFF